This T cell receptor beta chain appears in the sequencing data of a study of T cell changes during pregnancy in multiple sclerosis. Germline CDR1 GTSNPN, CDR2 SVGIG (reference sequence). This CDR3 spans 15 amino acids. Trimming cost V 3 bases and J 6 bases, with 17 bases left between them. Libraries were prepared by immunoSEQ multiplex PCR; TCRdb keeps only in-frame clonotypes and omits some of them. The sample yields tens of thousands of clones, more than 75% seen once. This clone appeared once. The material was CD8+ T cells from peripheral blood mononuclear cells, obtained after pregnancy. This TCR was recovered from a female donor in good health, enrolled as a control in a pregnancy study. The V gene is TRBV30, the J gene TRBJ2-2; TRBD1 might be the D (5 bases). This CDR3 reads CAWRVGGHFAGELFF. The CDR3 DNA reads TGTGCCTGGAGAGTGGGTGGACATTTCGCCGGGGAGCTGTTTTTT.